This T cell receptor (beta chain) was captured in a study of shared clonotypes between healthy human individuals. Note on this clone: Its matching antigen is unknown.

General study results and limits: Researchers sampled only blood; tissue repertoires likely differ.

It was at deep level that the assay was run. The authors split each subset's genomic DNA evenly across several immunoSEQ plates. Clones were read by immunoSEQ multiplex PCR, and TCRdb kept only the in-frame ones, dropping some. The table includes 490,000 or so clones, roughly 85% detected once. Among the donors, all were Caucasian adults who lived in Nashville, Tennessee. The CDR3 consists of 20 residues. This receptor was taken from a woman aged 40 to 50 in good health. Some clones in this sample may be carry-over from other donors' samples. The source material was PBMCs. This chain connects TRBV12-2 to TRBJ2-7; the table gives TRBD2 as D, unverified against the DNA. TRBV12-2 is a listed pseudogene. The CDR3 nucleotides read TGTGCAAGTCGCCCCAAATGTCTCCAGCGGGCAAACCCAAGCTCCTACGAGCAGTACTTC. The encoded protein is CASRPKCLQRANPSSYEQYF.